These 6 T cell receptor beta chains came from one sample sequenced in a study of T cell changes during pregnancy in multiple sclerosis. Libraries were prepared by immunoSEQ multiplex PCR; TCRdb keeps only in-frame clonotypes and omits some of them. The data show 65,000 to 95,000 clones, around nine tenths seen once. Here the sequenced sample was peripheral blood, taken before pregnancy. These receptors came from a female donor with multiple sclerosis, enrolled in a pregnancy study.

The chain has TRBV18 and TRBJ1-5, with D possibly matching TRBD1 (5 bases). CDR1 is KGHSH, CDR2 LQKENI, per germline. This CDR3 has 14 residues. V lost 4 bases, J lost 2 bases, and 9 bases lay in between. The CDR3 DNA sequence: TGTGCCAGCTCACTAGAAGGGGGCAATCAGCCCCAGCATTTT. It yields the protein CASSLEGGNQPQHF.

The CDR3 loop reads CAWQTSSSYNEQFF. The CDR3 DNA reads TGTGCCTGGCAGACTAGCTCCTCCTACAATGAGCAGTTCTTC. This chain links TRBV30 with TRBJ2-1; 7 nucleotides match TRBD2. The ends lost 5 bases at V and 0 bases at J; junction bases unmatched: 4. The CDR3 contains 14 residues. Per germline, CDR1 GTSNPN and CDR2 SVGIG (reference sequence).

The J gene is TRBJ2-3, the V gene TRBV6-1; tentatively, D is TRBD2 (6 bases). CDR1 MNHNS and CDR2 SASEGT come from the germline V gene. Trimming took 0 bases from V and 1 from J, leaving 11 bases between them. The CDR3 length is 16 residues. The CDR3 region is CASSEAMASGTDTQYF. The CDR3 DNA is TGTGCCAGCAGTGAAGCGATGGCTAGCGGCACAGATACGCAGTATTTT.

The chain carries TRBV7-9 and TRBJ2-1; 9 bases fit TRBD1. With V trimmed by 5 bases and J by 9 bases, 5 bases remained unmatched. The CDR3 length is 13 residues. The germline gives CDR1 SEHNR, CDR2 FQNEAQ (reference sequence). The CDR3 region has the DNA TGTGCCAGCAGCGGGACAGGGTTTGGTGAGCAGTTCTTC. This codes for CASSGTGFGEQFF.

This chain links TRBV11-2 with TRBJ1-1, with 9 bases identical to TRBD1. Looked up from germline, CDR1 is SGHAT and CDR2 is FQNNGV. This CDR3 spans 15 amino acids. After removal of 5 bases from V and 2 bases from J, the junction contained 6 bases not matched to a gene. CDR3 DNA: TGTGCCAGCAGCACCGTACAGGGGGCCAACACTGAAGCTTTCTTT. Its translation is CASSTVQGANTEAFF.

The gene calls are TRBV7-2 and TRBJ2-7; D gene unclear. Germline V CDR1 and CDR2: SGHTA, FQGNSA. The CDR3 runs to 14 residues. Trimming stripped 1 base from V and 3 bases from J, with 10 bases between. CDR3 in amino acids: CASSLGSSRYEQYF. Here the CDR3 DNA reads TGTGCCAGCAGCTTAGGGAGTTCGCGCTACGAGCAGTACTTC.